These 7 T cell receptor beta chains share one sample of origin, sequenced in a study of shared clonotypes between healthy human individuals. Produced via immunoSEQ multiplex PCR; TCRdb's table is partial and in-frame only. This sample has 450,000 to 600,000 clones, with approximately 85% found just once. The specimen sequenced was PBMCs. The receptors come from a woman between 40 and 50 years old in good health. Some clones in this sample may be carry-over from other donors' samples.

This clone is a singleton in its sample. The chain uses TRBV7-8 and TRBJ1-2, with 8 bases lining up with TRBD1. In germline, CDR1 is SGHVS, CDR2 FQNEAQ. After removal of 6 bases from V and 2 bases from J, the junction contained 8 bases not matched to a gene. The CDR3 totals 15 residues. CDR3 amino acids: CASSRTGGGNYGYTF. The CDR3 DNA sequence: TGTGCCAGCAGTCGCACAGGGGGGGGAAACTATGGCTACACCTTC.

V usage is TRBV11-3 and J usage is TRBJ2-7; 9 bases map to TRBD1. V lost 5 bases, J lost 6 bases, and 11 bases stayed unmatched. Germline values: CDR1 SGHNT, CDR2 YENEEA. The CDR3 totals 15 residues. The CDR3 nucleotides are TGTGCCAGCAGCCCCCTCCGGGGACAGGGCGGCGAGCAGTACTTC. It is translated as CASSPLRGQGGEQYF.

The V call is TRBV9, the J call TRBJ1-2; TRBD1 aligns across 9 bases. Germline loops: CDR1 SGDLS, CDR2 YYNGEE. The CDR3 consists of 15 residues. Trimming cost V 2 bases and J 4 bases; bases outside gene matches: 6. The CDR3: CASSVRDRDLYGYTF. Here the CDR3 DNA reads TGTGCCAGCAGCGTCCGGGACAGGGATCTCTATGGCTACACCTTC.

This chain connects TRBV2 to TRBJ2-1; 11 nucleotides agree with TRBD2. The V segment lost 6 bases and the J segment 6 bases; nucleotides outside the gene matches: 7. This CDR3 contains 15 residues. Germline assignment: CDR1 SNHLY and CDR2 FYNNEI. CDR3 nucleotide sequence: TGTGCCAGCAGAACCTTAGCGGGGGGGCTCAATGAGCAGTTCTTC. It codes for CASRTLAGGLNEQFF.

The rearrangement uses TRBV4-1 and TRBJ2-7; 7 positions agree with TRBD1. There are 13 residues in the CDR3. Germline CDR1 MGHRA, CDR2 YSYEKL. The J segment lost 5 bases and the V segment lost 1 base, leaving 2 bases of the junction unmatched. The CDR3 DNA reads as TGCGCCAGCAGCCAAGTGACAGGGCACGAGCAGTACTTC. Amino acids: CASSQVTGHEQYF.

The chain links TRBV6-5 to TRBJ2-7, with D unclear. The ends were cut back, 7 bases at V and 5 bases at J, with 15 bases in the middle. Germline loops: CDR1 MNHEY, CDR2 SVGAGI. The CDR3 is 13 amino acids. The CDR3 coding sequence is TGTGCCAGCAAGGGCGAGGCGACCCACGAGCAGTACTTC. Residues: CASKGEATHEQYF.

CDR3 region: CASSRGLGATNEKLFF. CDR3 nucleotide sequence: TGCGCCAGCAGCAGGGGGCTCGGGGCAACTAATGAAAAACTGTTTTTT. The chain is built from TRBV5-1 and TRBJ1-4; TRBD1 matches at 7 bases. This CDR3 is built from 16 residues. Trimming took 4 bases from V and 0 from J; bases not matched to a gene: 6. Germline V gene sequence: CDR1 SGHRS, CDR2 YFSETQ.